This entry lists 10 T cell receptor beta chains sequenced from one sample in a study of T-cell reconstitution after alpha-beta-depleted transplantation in children. During its preparation, the TCRbeta library received unique molecular identifiers. TCRdb independently ran MiXCR on the PCR reads; one entry per CDR3 protein. The table lists hundreds of thousands of distinct CDR3 sequences, 10% to 15% of them singletons. Source: PBMCs, mostly from graft donor cells, taken 360 days after TCRalphabeta/CD19-depleted stem cell transplant. The source is a male patient younger than 18 who had a stem cell transplant for acute myeloid leukemia, so the T cells may come from the graft donor.

This clonotype has just a few counts. The chain employs TRBV6-2 or TRBV6-3 and TRBJ1-5; D call uncertain. Trimming took 6 bases from V and 0 from J, leaving 12 bases between them. CDR1 MNHEY and CDR2 SVGEGT come from the germline V gene. The CDR3 runs 15 residues. CDR3 protein: CASSITQDSNQPQHF. CDR3 DNA sequence: TGTGCCAGCAGCATAACTCAGGATAGCAATCAGCCCCAGCATTTT.

This clonotype was observed many times. The genes are TRBV5-1 and TRBJ2-1; D remains unclear. Germline CDR1 reads SGHRS; CDR2 reads YFSETQ. The CDR3 is made up of 12 amino acids. V lost 0 bases and J lost 4, with 2 bases in between. The CDR3 DNA reads TGCGCCAGCAGCTTGGAGTACAATGAGCAGTTCTTC. Translated: CASSLEYNEQFF. Looking up the rest from reference TRBV5-1 and TRBJ2-1 gives the full variable domain: KAGVTQTPRYLIKTRGQQVTLSCSPISGHRSVSWYQQTPGQGLQFLFEYFSETQRNKGNFPGRFSGRQFSNSRSEMNVSTLELGDSALYLCASSLEYNEQFFGPGTRLTVL.

The genes are TRBV25-1 and TRBJ2-5; the D gene is possibly TRBD2 (5 bases). This CDR3 comprises 16 residues. V was cut by 6 bases and J by 5 bases, with 22 bases left in between. Germline V gives CDR1 MGHDK, CDR2 SYGVNS. CDR3 sequence (DNA): TGTGCCAGCAGCTCCGGTCCATTAAATTGGAGGGAGACCCAGTACTTC. It encodes CASSSGPLNWRETQYF.

This chain uses TRBV20-1 with TRBJ2-7, with 11 bases aligning to TRBD1. The CDR3 is made up of 16 amino acids. Per germline, CDR1 DFQATT and CDR2 SNEGSKA (reference sequence). The V gene end was trimmed by 6 bases and the J gene end by 3 bases; junction bases not matched to a gene: 13. CDR3: CSASPRLGTGGYEQYF. The CDR3, as DNA: TGCAGTGCCAGTCCACGCCTGGGGACAGGGGGCTACGAGCAGTACTTC.

About this clonotype itself: Given a much more abundant clone one base away, this may be a read error. J is TRBJ2-3 and V is TRBV28; D is undetermined. The CDR3 has 12 amino acids. Per germline, CDR1 MDHEN and CDR2 SYDVKM. CDR3 nucleotide sequence: TGTGCCAGCAGGTTAGGCACACATACGCAGTATTTT. Translated, it gives CASRLGTHTQYF. Using reference TRBV28 and TRBJ2-3 for the parts outside the CDR3, the full variable domain is DVKVTQSSRYLVKRTGEKVFLECVQDMDHENMFWYRQDPGLGLRLIYFSYDVKMKEKGDIPEGYSVSREKKERFSLILESASTNQTSMYLCASRLGTHTQYFGPGTRLTVL.

This clonotype was recorded a few times. The V and J genes are TRBV20-1 and TRBJ1-2; D is undetermined. This CDR3 spans 16 amino acids. Per germline, CDR1 DFQATT and CDR2 SNEGSKA (reference sequence). Deletions cut 3 bases from V and 8 bases from J, with 25 bases between. The CDR3 bases are TGCAGTGCTAGTTCCCTGGTGACGGGAACCATCTCCGGCTACACCTTC. This translates into CSASSLVTGTISGYTF.

This rearrangement joins TRBV27 to TRBJ2-5; TRBD2 is a possible D gene (5 bases). This CDR3 comprises 18 residues. Germline loops: CDR1 MNHEY, CDR2 SMNVEV (reference sequence). Trimming removed 2 bases from V and 2 bases from J, with 21 bases in between. This CDR3 reads CASSLRGNLASGQETQYF. In DNA, the CDR3 is TGTGCCAGCAGTTTAAGAGGGAACTTAGCAAGCGGACAAGAGACCCAGTACTTC.

The genes are TRBV5-6 and TRBJ2-3; TRBD1 might be the D (6 bases). The CDR3 totals 12 residues. Deletions cut 4 bases from V and 6 bases from J, with 9 bases between. Germline V CDR1 and CDR2: SGHDT, YYEEEE. The CDR3 DNA is TGTGCCAGCAGCGAGGGGGACGATACGCAGTATTTT. Translating it yields CASSEGDDTQYF.

V gene TRBV28 combines with J gene TRBJ2-3, with 11 bases identical to TRBD2. The germline gives CDR1 MDHEN, CDR2 SYDVKM. The CDR3 covers 15 residues. Unmatched junction bases numbered 8, after V lost 5 bases and J lost 7 bases. CDR3 sequence reads: CASSHWTSGLHTQYF. CDR3 sequence (DNA): TGTGCCAGCAGTCATTGGACTAGCGGGTTGCATACGCAGTATTTT. The full variable domain, its missing parts supplied by reference TRBV28 and TRBJ2-3, is DVKVTQSSRYLVKRTGEKVFLECVQDMDHENMFWYRQDPGLGLRLIYFSYDVKMKEKGDIPEGYSVSREKKERFSLILESASTNQTSMYLCASSHWTSGLHTQYFGPGTRLTVL.

This clonotype was seen a handful of times. The J gene is TRBJ2-3, the V gene TRBV30, with 8 bases lining up with TRBD1. CDR3 length equals 17 residues. V was pared by 4 bases and J by 2 bases, with 14 bases of the junction left unmatched. The germline V gene encodes CDR1 GTSNPN and CDR2 SVGIG (reference sequence). The CDR3 nucleotides are TGTGCCTGGATTGAGCCTTCAGGGACAGGCCTCACAGATACGCAGTATTTT. Its translation is CAWIEPSGTGLTDTQYF.